Shown below are 2 T cell receptor beta chains from a single sample sequenced in a study of blood T cells in healthy people across ages. Combining a sample-barcoded 5' primer with a J-beta primer mix, a second PCR ran for roughly 7 to 12 cycles. TCRdb used MiXCR to reprocess the 5' RACE reads, holding one entry per CDR3 protein. The data hold 600,000 to 1,000,000 distinct CDR3 sequences, with around 25% observed a single time. These sequences were also reported in another study, on T cells of mothers and their children.

The specimen sequenced was blood. All receptors come from a boy aged 5 to 17 in good health.

This rearrangement joins TRBV29-1 to TRBJ2-3; D gene uncertain. The CDR3 runs 14 residues. Trimming cost V 1 base and J 6 bases, with 14 bases left between them. Germline V gene sequence: CDR1 SQVTM, CDR2 ANQGSEA. Written as DNA, the CDR3 is TGCAGCGTTGAAGCCACCATCGATAATGATACGCAGTATTTT. It translates to CSVEATIDNDTQYF.

V gene TRBV28 combines with J gene TRBJ2-5; 8 bases line up with TRBD1. The better agreement between TRBJ2-1 and the DNA end casts doubt on the J call. Germline CDR1 reads MDHEN; CDR2 reads SYDVKM. This CDR3 has 14 amino acids. The CDR3 loop reads CASRKRTGRNEQFF. CDR3 bases: TGTGCCAGCAGAAAAAGGACAGGGAGGAATGAGCAGTTCTTC.